This T cell receptor beta chain was recorded in a study of T cells in Graves' hyperthyroidism and ophthalmopathy. Study-wide background: The authors collected peripheral blood at initial diagnosis, before any treatment.

RNA transcripts served as the template for amplifying TCR beta CDR3 regions. In the first-round RT-PCR of the TCR CDR3, the HTBI primer set was used. From the multiplex PCR reads, TCRdb called clonotypes with MiXCR, one entry per CDR3 protein. The sample consists of about 740,000 distinct CDR3 sequences, around 15% of them appearing once. The study, taken as a whole, reports: Blood shared most expanded thyroid clonotypes above 0.001.

The germline V gene has CDR1 GTSNPN and CDR2 SVGIG (reference sequence). V was pared by 2 bases and J by 8 bases, with 15 bases between. The CDR3 is 13 amino acids. This clonotype was found many times. Its specificity is not known. Patients counted as stable if ophthalmopathy did not develop within 18 months. The study enrolled patients aged 18 to 65 with newly diagnosed hyperthyroidism of under 2 months' duration. The chain is built from TRBV30 and TRBJ1-2; no reliable D call. The sample was blood. The sequence was obtained from a woman in her late teens or twenties with Graves' hyperthyroidism. The DNA of the CDR3 is TGTGCCTGGAGTCCCCGAGCTGTCCGAGGCTACACCTTC. Amino acids: CAWSPRAVRGYTF.